The rows below give T cell receptor beta chains drawn from one sample of a study of radiotherapy plus CTLA-4 blockade in lung cancer. TCRdb's copy holds only in-frame clones and misses some; the assay was immunoSEQ multiplex PCR. Of tens of thousands of clones in the sample, 70% to 80% are singletons; the top ten hold roughly 9.7%. Source: peripheral blood, taken from a patient treated with radiotherapy plus ipilimumab. All receptors derive from a human donor with non-small cell lung cancer who had a complete response to radiotherapy plus ipilimumab. Both conserved end residues are part of each CDR3. A D gene is named only where the DNA matches it firmly. Clone size is stated in some rows and not others, as once, few, many or a class when expanded.

v_gene: TRBV28; d_gene: TRBD1; abundance: once; j_gene: TRBJ2-5; CDR3nt: TGTGCCAGCAGTTTTAAGACAGGGCGAAGTATCCATCAAGAGACCCAGTACTTC; CDR3aa: CASSFKTGRSIHQETQYF
v_gene: TRBV5-1; d_gene: -; abundance: -; j_gene: TRBJ2-5; CDR3nt: TGCGCCAGCAACTCGGACGAAGAGACCCAGTACTTC; CDR3aa: CASNSDEETQYF
v_gene: TRBV7-2; d_gene: -; abundance: -; j_gene: TRBJ2-1; CDR3nt: TGTGCCAGCAGCTTGGCCGCGTACAATGAGCAGTTCTTC; CDR3aa: CASSLAAYNEQFF
v_gene: TRBV11-3; d_gene: TRBD2; abundance: -; j_gene: TRBJ2-1; CDR3nt: TGTGCCAGCAGCTTAGTGGGACTAGCGGTTTACAATGAGCAGTTCTTC; CDR3aa: CASSLVGLAVYNEQFF
v_gene: TRBV9; d_gene: -; abundance: once; j_gene: TRBJ2-7; CDR3nt: TGTGCCAGCAGCGTAGCTGAAGGGTCCTCCTACGAGCAGTACTTC; CDR3aa: CASSVAEGSSYEQYF
v_gene: TRBV6-5; d_gene: -; abundance: -; j_gene: TRBJ1-1; CDR3nt: TGTGCCAGCAGTTACTCGAATTGGAACACTGAAGCTTTCTTT; CDR3aa: CASSYSNWNTEAFF
v_gene: TRBV7-8; d_gene: -; abundance: -; j_gene: TRBJ1-1; CDR3nt: TGTGCCAGCGGGGGTTGGACCCCGGAGGGCACTGAAGCTTTCTTT; CDR3aa: CASGGWTPEGTEAFF
v_gene: TRBV11-3; d_gene: -; abundance: -; j_gene: TRBJ2-1; CDR3nt: TGTGCCAGCAGCTCGCTTCGGGGGCCCAATGAGCAGTTCTTC; CDR3aa: CASSSLRGPNEQFF
v_gene: TRBV9; d_gene: -; abundance: -; j_gene: TRBJ1-3; CDR3nt: TGTGCCAGCAGCGCTCGGGACTCGTCTGATGGAAACACCATATATTTT; CDR3aa: CASSARDSSDGNTIYF
v_gene: TRBV10-3; d_gene: -; abundance: once; j_gene: TRBJ2-1; CDR3nt: TGTGCCATCAGTGAGGGACTGCGCAATGAGCAGTTCTTC; CDR3aa: CAISEGLRNEQFF
v_gene: TRBV4-3; d_gene: -; abundance: once; j_gene: TRBJ2-1; CDR3nt: TGCGCCAGCAGCCAAGTCAGGGGTGAGCAGTTCTTC; CDR3aa: CASSQVRGEQFF
v_gene: TRBV2; d_gene: -; abundance: few; j_gene: TRBJ2-7; CDR3nt: TGTGCCAGCAGCTTGGGACGGGATTACGAGCAGTACTTC; CDR3aa: CASSLGRDYEQYF
v_gene: TRBV5-1; d_gene: TRBD2; abundance: -; j_gene: TRBJ2-7; CDR3nt: TGCGCCAGCAGCTTGGGGACTAGCTCCTACGAGCAGTACTTC; CDR3aa: CASSLGTSSYEQYF
v_gene: TRBV9; d_gene: -; abundance: -; j_gene: TRBJ2-1; CDR3nt: TGTGCCAGCAGCCCCGGAGGTTACTCCTACAATGAGCAGTTCTTC; CDR3aa: CASSPGGYSYNEQFF
v_gene: TRBV7-2; d_gene: -; abundance: -; j_gene: TRBJ1-1; CDR3nt: TGTGCCAGCAGCTTTAGGACGAACACTGAAGCTTTCTTT; CDR3aa: CASSFRTNTEAFF
v_gene: TRBV2; d_gene: TRBD1; abundance: -; j_gene: TRBJ1-2; CDR3nt: TGTGCCAGCAGAGGACAGGGGGCCGGTGGCTACACCTTC; CDR3aa: CASRGQGAGGYTF
v_gene: TRBV28; d_gene: -; abundance: -; j_gene: TRBJ2-7; CDR3nt: TGTGCCAGCAGCGGGACGGGCTCCTACGAGCAGTACTTC; CDR3aa: CASSGTGSYEQYF
v_gene: TRBV19; d_gene: -; abundance: -; j_gene: TRBJ1-5; CDR3nt: TGTGCCAGTAATAGGCAGGGCGGTAATCAGCCCCAGCATTTT; CDR3aa: CASNRQGGNQPQHF
v_gene: TRBV7-6; d_gene: TRBD2; abundance: once; j_gene: TRBJ2-2; CDR3nt: TGTGCCAGCAGCTCCCTAGCGGGGAACACCGGGGAGCTGTTTTTT; CDR3aa: CASSSLAGNTGELFF
v_gene: TRBV19; d_gene: -; abundance: few; j_gene: TRBJ1-2; CDR3nt: TGTGCCAGTTCGTTGGGGTTCTCGAACTATGGCTACACCTTC; CDR3aa: CASSLGFSNYGYTF
v_gene: TRBV7-9; d_gene: TRBD2; abundance: -; j_gene: TRBJ2-3; CDR3nt: TGTGCCAGCTCCTCCGGGGGGGGCTCTAGCACAGATACGCAGTATTTT; CDR3aa: CASSSGGGSSTDTQYF
v_gene: TRBV5-4; d_gene: -; abundance: -; j_gene: TRBJ2-2; CDR3nt: TGTGCCAGCAGCCCAGACTACACCGGGGAGCTGTTTTTT; CDR3aa: CASSPDYTGELFF
v_gene: TRBV18; d_gene: -; abundance: -; j_gene: TRBJ1-5; CDR3nt: TGTGCCAGCTCACCGGAATCCGGGGGAGGCAATCAGCCCCAGCATTTT; CDR3aa: CASSPESGGGNQPQHF
v_gene: TRBV4-3; d_gene: TRBD1; abundance: -; j_gene: TRBJ1-2; CDR3nt: TGCGCCAGCAGCCATTTTGGACAGGGATATGGCTACACCTTC; CDR3aa: CASSHFGQGYGYTF
v_gene: TRBV9; d_gene: -; abundance: -; j_gene: TRBJ2-2; CDR3nt: TGTGCCAGCAGCCTCAGTGGTCCCGGGGAGCTGTTTTTT; CDR3aa: CASSLSGPGELFF
v_gene: TRBV5-1; d_gene: TRBD1; abundance: once; j_gene: TRBJ2-1; CDR3nt: TGCGCCAGCAGCTTCGGGACAGGGAGGGGTGAGCAGTTCTTC; CDR3aa: CASSFGTGRGEQFF
v_gene: TRBV7-2; d_gene: TRBD1; abundance: -; j_gene: TRBJ1-5; CDR3nt: TGTGCCAGCAGCTCTCAGGGGGCCCTTGGGGGGCCCCAGCATTTT; CDR3aa: CASSSQGALGGPQHF